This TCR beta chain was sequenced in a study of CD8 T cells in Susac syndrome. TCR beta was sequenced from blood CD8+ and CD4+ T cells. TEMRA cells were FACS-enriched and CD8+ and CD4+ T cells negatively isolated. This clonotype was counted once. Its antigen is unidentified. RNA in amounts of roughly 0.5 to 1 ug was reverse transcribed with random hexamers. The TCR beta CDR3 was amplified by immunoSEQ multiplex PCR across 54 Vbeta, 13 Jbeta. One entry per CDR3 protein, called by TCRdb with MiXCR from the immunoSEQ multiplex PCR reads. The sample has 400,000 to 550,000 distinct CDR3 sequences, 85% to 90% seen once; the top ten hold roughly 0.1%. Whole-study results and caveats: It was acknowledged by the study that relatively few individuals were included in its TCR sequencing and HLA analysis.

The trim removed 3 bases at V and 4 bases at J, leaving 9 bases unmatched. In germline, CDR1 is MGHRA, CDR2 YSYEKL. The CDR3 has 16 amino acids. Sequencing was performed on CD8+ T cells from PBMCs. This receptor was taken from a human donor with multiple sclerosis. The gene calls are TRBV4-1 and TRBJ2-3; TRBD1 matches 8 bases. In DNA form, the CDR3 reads TGCGCCAGCAGCCACCCGGACAGGGAAGGGGCAGATACGCAGTATTTT. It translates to CASSHPDREGADTQYF.